This T cell receptor (beta chain) was documented in a study of cytomegalovirus exposure and HLA in healthy donors. The CDR3 runs 15 residues. Germline V gene lookup returns CDR1 ENHRY and CDR2 SYGVKD. Trimming at V came to 6 bases and at J to 2 bases, leaving 8 bases not matched to a gene. Both 60 Vbeta primers and 13 Jbeta primers went into the PCR. The table came from immunoSEQ multiplex PCR; TCRdb's copy has only in-frame clones and leaves some out. The profile shows around 54,000 clones, under 90% of them singletons. Sequencing used PBMCs. The receptor's source is a woman younger than 30 in good health and CMV-seronegative. The chain combines TRBV10-3 with TRBJ2-7; 9 bases map to TRBD2. The CDR3 loop is CAISGGLADAYEQYF. CDR3 DNA: TGTGCCATCAGCGGGGGACTAGCCGACGCCTACGAGCAGTACTTC.